The present T cell receptor beta chain was sequenced within a study of control samples from healthy donors and cancer patients. Data came from immunoSEQ multiplex PCR; TCRdb stores just in-frame clones and leaves some out. The sample carries under 200,000 clones, roughly 90% recorded once. V gave up 6 bases and J gave up 4 bases; unmatched junction bases: 6. CDR1 is MNHEY, CDR2 SVGEGT, per germline. This CDR3 spans 14 amino acids. The specimen was blood. The rearrangement uses TRBV6-2 or TRBV6-3 and TRBJ2-3; 8 bases fit TRBD2. This sequence was found in a woman in her thirties in good health. CDR3 loop: CASSRAGVADTQYF. For the CDR3, the DNA is TGTGCCAGCAGCCGAGCGGGAGTGGCAGATACGCAGTATTTT.